The 18 T cell receptor beta chains given below trace back to one sample, sequenced in a study of shared clonotypes between healthy human individuals. This table comes from immunoSEQ multiplex PCR, and its TCRdb copy is limited to in-frame clones, with some not included. The table lists over 850,000 clones, more than 75% of them singletons, with 0.61% in the top ten. Sequencing was done on a sample of memory CD4+ T cells from PBMCs. Subset reported: CD45RA-negative fraction. The receptor source for this set is a young man in good health. Some clones in this sample may be carry-over from other donors' samples.

The rearrangement links TRBV19 to TRBJ2-6; the match to TRBD1 covers 7 bases. Trimming took 4 bases from V and 0 from J; bases not matched to a gene: 9. In germline, CDR1 is LNHDA, CDR2 SQIVND (reference sequence). This CDR3 contains 18 residues. As DNA, the CDR3 is TGTGCCAGTAGTAACCCCGGGACAGCTAGCTCTGGGGCCAACGTCCTGACTTTC. Protein product: CASSNPGTASSGANVLTF. Using reference TRBV19 and TRBJ2-6 for the parts outside the CDR3, the full variable domain is DGGITQSPKYLFRKEGQNVTLSCEQNLNHDAMYWYRQDPGQGLRLIYYSQIVNDFQKGDIAEGYSVSREKKESFPLTVTSAQKNPTAFYLCASSNPGTASSGANVLTFGAGSRLTVL.

This clone was picked up a small number of times. The same CDR3 arises from other DNA sequences in this sample as well. The chain employs TRBV28 and TRBJ2-3, with D possibly being TRBD1 (6 bases). Trimming left V 8 bases short and J 0 bases short, with 6 bases between. The germline V gene encodes CDR1 MDHEN and CDR2 SYDVKM. The CDR3 is 12 residues long. CDR3 bases: TGTGCCAGCGGGGGCAGCACAGATACGCAGTATTTT. Its protein is CASGGSTDTQYF.

The CDR3 protein is CASSLKPGGQGRYEQYF. For the CDR3, the DNA is TGTGCCAGCAGTTTAAAACCGGGGGGGCAGGGGAGGTACGAGCAGTACTTC. This rearrangement joins TRBV28 to TRBJ2-7, with TRBD2 matching over 8 bases. V shed 2 bases, J shed 4 bases, and the junction held 13 bases outside the gene matches. Germline V gives CDR1 MDHEN, CDR2 SYDVKM. The CDR3 covers 17 residues.

This chain connects TRBV19 to TRBJ2-1; 11 nucleotides match TRBD2. V lost 4 bases to trimming and J lost 7 bases; unmatched junction nucleotides: 9. The CDR3 has 16 residues. Germline V CDR1 and CDR2: LNHDA, SQIVND (reference sequence). The CDR3 nucleotides read TGTGCCAGTAGTACGCCACTAGCGGGAGTCCTAAATGAGCAGTTCTTC. Protein: CASSTPLAGVLNEQFF.

V gene TRBV18 combines with J gene TRBJ1-5; D perhaps matches TRBD1 (5 bases). Germline CDR1 and CDR2: KGHSH and LQKENI. This CDR3 has 17 amino acids. Trimming took off 0 bases at V and 6 bases at J, with 18 bases between the two ends. CDR3 residues: CASSPPVGREVGQPQHF. The CDR3 DNA reads TGTGCCAGCTCACCACCGGTCGGCAGGGAGGTCGGTCAGCCCCAGCATTTT.

In this sample, this clone turned up a few times. The genes are TRBV29-1 and TRBJ2-5; maybe TRBD2 (6 bases). CDR1 and CDR2 (germline): SQVTM, ANQGSEA. The CDR3 length is 12 residues. V was trimmed by 7 bases and J by 2 bases, leaving 11 bases between them. Here the CDR3 DNA reads TGCAGCGCTCGTAGCGGACAAGAGACCCAGTACTTC. This gives the protein CSARSGQETQYF.

V is TRBV5-1 and J is TRBJ2-5, with D possibly called TRBD1 or TRBD2 (6 bases each). In germline, CDR1 is SGHRS, CDR2 YFSETQ. V was clipped by 0 bases and J by 2 bases, with 17 bases between them. The CDR3 sequence is 17 residues long. The CDR3 DNA is TGCGCCAGCAGCTTGGCCCTCGGGGGCAGAGGACAAGAGACCCAGTACTTC. As protein: CASSLALGGRGQETQYF.

The chain couples TRBV5-4 to TRBJ1-1; D perhaps matches TRBD1 (5 bases). V shed 0 bases and J shed 3 bases, with 9 bases lying between them. The CDR3 consists of 14 residues. Germline CDR1 is SGHNT and CDR2 is YYREEE (reference sequence). The CDR3 nucleotides read TGTGCCAGCAGCTTGGGGGGGTCCTACACTGAAGCTTTCTTT. Its protein product is CASSLGGSYTEAFF.

The chain joins TRBV28 to TRBJ2-2; no clear D gene. CDR3 size: 13 residues. Germline V gives CDR1 MDHEN, CDR2 SYDVKM. V lost 5 bases and J 1 base, leaving 5 bases between the germline ends. Written as DNA, the CDR3 is TGTGCCAGCAGTGGATTGAACACCGGGGAGCTGTTTTTT. Its protein product is CASSGLNTGELFF.

The genes are TRBV30 and TRBJ2-1, with a possible D match to TRBD2 (6 bases). The CDR3 spans 14 residues. The germline gives CDR1 GTSNPN, CDR2 SVGIG (reference sequence). Trimming cost V 3 bases and J 12 bases, with 21 bases left between them. CDR3 amino acids: CAWSLLGPHSGQFF. The CDR3 region has the DNA TGTGCCTGGAGCTTACTCGGGCCTCATAGCGGGCAGTTCTTC.

The genes are TRBV21-1 and TRBJ2-7; TRBD1 is the table's D call and was not checked against the DNA. TRBV21-1 is given as a pseudogene. The CDR3 is made up of 16 amino acids. The DNA for the CDR3 is TGTGCCAGCAGCATGCGGGACAGGGAACTTCCCTACGAGCAGTACTTC. Its translation: CASSMRDRELPYEQYF.

The gene calls are TRBV5-1 and TRBJ2-3, with D perhaps TRBD1 (5 bases). Looked up from germline, CDR1 is SGHRS and CDR2 is YFSETQ. The germline V and J ends were trimmed by 7 bases and 6 bases, with 12 bases remaining between them. This CDR3 spans 12 amino acids. The CDR3 region has the DNA TGCGCCAGCGGGGCGCAGGGCGATACGCAGTATTTT. The encoded protein is CASGAQGDTQYF.

The chain couples TRBV25-1 to TRBJ2-1; TRBD1 aligns across 9 bases. Germline CDR1 is MGHDK and CDR2 is SYGVNS. The CDR3 has 15 residues. The trim removed 1 base at V and 7 bases at J, leaving 5 bases unmatched. The CDR3 DNA reads as TGTGCCAGCAGTGAATCAGGGACAGGGAAGAATGAGCAGTTCTTC. It codes for CASSESGTGKNEQFF.

This chain uses TRBV7-3 with TRBJ2-6; D gene uncertain. The germline gives CDR1 SGHTA, CDR2 FQGTGA. The V and J ends lost 2 bases and 0 bases respectively, with 11 bases between them. This CDR3 comprises 17 residues. The CDR3 DNA reads TGTGCCAGCAGCTTATGGGCCCAAGGCTCTGGGGCCAACGTCCTGACTTTC. Its translation: CASSLWAQGSGANVLTF.

The chain uses TRBV5-1 and TRBJ1-1; a weak D match, TRBD1 (5 bases). Germline V CDR1 and CDR2: SGHRS, YFSETQ. The V end lost 2 bases, the J end lost 4 bases, and 15 bases lay between the germline ends. This CDR3 comprises 15 residues. CDR3 nucleotide sequence: TGCGCCAGCAGCTTCCTATCGGGGCTGAGCACTGAAGCTTTCTTT. Translated, it gives CASSFLSGLSTEAFF.

The chain recombines TRBV9 with TRBJ2-7; 10 nucleotides align to TRBD1. The CDR3 loop spans 14 amino acids. Trimming took 4 bases from V and 6 from J; bases not matched to a gene: 7. The germline gives CDR1 SGDLS, CDR2 YYNGEE. CDR3 loop: CASSPRQGASEQYF. CDR3 in DNA: TGTGCCAGCAGCCCCCGACAGGGGGCGTCCGAGCAGTACTTC.

V usage is TRBV7-2 and J usage is TRBJ2-7; possibly TRBD1 or TRBD2 for D (5 bases each). V gave up 5 bases and J gave up 9 bases, with 20 bases separating them. From germline, CDR1 is SGHTA and CDR2 FQGNSA. This CDR3 has 14 amino acids. CDR3: CASSTEPGRWMQYF. CDR3 coding DNA: TGTGCCAGCAGCACGGAACCGGGACGGTGGATGCAGTACTTC.

The CDR3 sequence: CASSVGSFSGANVLTF. The CDR3 nucleotides are TGTGCCAGCAGCGTAGGTTCCTTCTCTGGGGCCAACGTCCTGACTTTC. The chain links TRBV9 to TRBJ2-6; D is ambiguous. Trimming stripped 0 bases from V and 0 bases from J, with 7 bases between. The CDR3 has 16 residues. Germline CDR1 reads SGDLS; CDR2 reads YYNGEE.